Detailed here is one T cell receptor beta chain. Germline V lookup: CDR1 SGHTA, CDR2 FQGNSA. The CDR3 extends over 14 amino acids. The V end lost 5 bases, the J end lost 1 base, and 11 bases lay between the germline ends. Original data processing: Cell counts per sample came from amplifying reference gene primers. This table comes from immunoSEQ multiplex PCR, and its TCRdb copy is limited to in-frame clones, with some not included. V and J calls and clone size are as listed in that table; D and trimming were resolved from the DNA. The sample yields around 150,000 clones, almost 85% seen once. The data belong to a study of blood T cell repertoires in COVID-19.

The V call is TRBV7-2, the J call TRBJ1-1; D gene uncertain. This sequence was found in an elderly woman with acute or convalescent COVID-19. Input material: peripheral blood. CDR3 residues: CASSLSSANTEAFF. CDR3 DNA: TGTGCCAGCAGCCTGTCCAGTGCGAACACTGAAGCTTTCTTT.